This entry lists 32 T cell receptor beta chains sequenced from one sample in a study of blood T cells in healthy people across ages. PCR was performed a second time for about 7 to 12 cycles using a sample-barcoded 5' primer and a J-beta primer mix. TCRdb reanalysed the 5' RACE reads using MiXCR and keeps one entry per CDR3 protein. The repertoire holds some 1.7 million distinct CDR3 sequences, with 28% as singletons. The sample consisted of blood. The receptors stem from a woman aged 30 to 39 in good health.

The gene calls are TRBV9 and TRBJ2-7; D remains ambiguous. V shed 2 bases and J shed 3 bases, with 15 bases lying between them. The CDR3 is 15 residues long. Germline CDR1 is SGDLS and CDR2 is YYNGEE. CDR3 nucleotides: TGTGCCAGCAGCGTTGGGTCAGCGAGCGACTACGAGCAGTACTTC. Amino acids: CASSVGSASDYEQYF. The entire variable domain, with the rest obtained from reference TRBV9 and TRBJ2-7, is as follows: DSGVTQTPKHLITATGQRVTLRCSPRSGDLSVYWYQQSLDQGLQFLIQYYNGEERAKGNILERFSAQQFPDLHSELNLSSLELGDSALYFCASSVGSASDYEQYFGPGTRLTVT.

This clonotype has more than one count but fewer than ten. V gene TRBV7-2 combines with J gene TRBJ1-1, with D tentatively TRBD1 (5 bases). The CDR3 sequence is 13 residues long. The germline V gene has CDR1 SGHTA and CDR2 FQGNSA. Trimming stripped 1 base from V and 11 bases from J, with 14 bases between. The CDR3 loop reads CASSLGGTYRAFF. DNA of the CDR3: TGTGCCAGCAGCTTAGGGGGGACCTATAGGGCTTTCTTT.

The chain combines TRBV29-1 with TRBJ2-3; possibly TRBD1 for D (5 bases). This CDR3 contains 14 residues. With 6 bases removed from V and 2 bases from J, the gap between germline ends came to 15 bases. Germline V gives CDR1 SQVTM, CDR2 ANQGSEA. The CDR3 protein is CSVRTSEVTDTQYF. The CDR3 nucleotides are TGCAGCGTGAGGACAAGCGAGGTCACAGATACGCAGTATTTT.

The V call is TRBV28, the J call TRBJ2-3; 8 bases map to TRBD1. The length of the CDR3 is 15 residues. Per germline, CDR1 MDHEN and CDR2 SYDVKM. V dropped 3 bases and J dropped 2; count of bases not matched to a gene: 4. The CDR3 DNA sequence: TGTGCCAGCAGTTTGCCAGGGGGCCCCACAGATACGCAGTATTTT. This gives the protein CASSLPGGPTDTQYF.

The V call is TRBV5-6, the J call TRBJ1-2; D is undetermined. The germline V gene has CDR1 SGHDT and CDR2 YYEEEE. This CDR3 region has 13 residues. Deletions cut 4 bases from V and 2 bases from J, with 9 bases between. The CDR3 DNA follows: TGTGCCAGCAGCCGGAAGGCCAACTATGGCTACACCTTC. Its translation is CASSRKANYGYTF. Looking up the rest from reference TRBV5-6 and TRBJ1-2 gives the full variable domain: DAGVTQSPTHLIKTRGQQVTLRCSPKSGHDTVSWYQQALGQGPQFIFQYYEEEERQRGNFPDRFSGHQFPNYSSELNVNALLLGDSALYLCASSRKANYGYTFGSGTRLTVV.

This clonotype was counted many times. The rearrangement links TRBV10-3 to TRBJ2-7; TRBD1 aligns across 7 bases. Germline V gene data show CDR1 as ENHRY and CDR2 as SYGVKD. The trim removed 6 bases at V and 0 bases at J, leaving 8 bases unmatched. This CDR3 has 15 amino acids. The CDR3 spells CAISDGTVDSYEQYF. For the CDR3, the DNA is TGTGCCATCAGCGATGGGACAGTAGACTCCTACGAGCAGTACTTC.

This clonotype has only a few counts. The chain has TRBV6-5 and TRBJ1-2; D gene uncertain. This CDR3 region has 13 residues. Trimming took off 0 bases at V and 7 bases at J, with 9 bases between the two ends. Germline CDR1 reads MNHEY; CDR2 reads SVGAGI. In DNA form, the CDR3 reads TGTGCCAGCAGTTACTCTGGGCGGTCTGGCTACACCTTC. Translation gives CASSYSGRSGYTF.

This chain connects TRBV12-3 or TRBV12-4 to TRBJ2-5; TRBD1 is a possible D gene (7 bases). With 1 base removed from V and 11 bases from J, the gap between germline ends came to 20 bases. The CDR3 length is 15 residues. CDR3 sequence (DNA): TGTGCCAGCAGTTTAGGGGACAGACTCCCGGGGGAGCAGTACTTC. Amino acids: CASSLGDRLPGEQYF.

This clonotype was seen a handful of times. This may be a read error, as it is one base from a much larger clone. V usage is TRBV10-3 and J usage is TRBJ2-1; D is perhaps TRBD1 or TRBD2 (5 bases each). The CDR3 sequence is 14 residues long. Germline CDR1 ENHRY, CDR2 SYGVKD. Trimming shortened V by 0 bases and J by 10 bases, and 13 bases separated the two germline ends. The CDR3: CAISESGPRREQFF. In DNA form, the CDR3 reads TGTGCCATCAGTGAGTCGGGGCCCCGGAGGGAGCAGTTCTTC.

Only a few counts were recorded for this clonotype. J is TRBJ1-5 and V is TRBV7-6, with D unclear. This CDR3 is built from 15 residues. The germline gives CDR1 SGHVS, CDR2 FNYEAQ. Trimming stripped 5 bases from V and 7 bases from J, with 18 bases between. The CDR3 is CASSQGPQTFQPQHF. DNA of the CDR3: TGTGCCAGCAGCCAAGGCCCCCAGACCTTCCAGCCCCAGCATTTT.

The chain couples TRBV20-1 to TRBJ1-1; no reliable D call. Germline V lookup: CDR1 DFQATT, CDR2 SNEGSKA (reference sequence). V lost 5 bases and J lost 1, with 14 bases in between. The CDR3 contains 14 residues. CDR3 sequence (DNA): TGCAGTGCTTATACCCTCACCGGGAACACTGAAGCTTTCTTT. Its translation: CSAYTLTGNTEAFF.

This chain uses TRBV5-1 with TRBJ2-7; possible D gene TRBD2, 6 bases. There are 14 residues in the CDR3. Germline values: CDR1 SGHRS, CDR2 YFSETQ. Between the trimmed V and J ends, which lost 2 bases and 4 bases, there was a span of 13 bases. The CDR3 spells CASSLPGAIYEQYF. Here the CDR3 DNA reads TGCGCCAGCAGCTTACCGGGAGCCATTTACGAGCAGTACTTC.

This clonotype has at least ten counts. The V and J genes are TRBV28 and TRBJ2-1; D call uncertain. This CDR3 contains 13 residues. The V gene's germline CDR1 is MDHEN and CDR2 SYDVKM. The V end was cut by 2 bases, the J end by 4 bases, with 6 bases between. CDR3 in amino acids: CASSLDWYNEQFF. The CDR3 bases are TGTGCCAGCAGTTTAGACTGGTACAATGAGCAGTTCTTC.

The DNA of the CDR3 is TGCAGCGTCACTGACAGCACTGAAGCTTTCTTT. It is translated as CSVTDSTEAFF. The chain combines TRBV29-1 with TRBJ1-1, with D possibly matching TRBD1 (5 bases). Trimming removed 6 bases at V and 4 bases at J, with 9 bases between. The CDR3 covers 11 residues. The V gene's germline CDR1 is SQVTM and CDR2 ANQGSEA. Combining the CDR3 with reference TRBV29-1 and TRBJ1-1 gives the whole variable domain SAVISQKPSRDICQRGTSLTIQCQVDSQVTMMFWYRQQPGQSLTLIATANQGSEATYESGFVIDKFPISRPNLTFSTLTVSNMSPEDSSIYLCSVTDSTEAFFGQGTRLTVV.

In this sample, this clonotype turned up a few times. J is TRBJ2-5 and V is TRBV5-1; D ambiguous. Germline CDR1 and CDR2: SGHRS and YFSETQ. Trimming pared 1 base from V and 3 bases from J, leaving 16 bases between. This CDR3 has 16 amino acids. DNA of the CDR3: TGCGCCAGCAGCTTGCCGAGAGACGGGCCAAAAGAGACCCAGTACTTC. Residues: CASSLPRDGPKETQYF.

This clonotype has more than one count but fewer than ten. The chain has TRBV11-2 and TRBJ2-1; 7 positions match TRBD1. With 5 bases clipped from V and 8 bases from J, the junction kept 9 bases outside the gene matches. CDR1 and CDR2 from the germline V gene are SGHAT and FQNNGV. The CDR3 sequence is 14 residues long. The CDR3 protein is CASSPNQGVYEQFF. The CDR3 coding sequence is TGTGCCAGCAGCCCCAACCAGGGGGTCTATGAGCAGTTCTTC.

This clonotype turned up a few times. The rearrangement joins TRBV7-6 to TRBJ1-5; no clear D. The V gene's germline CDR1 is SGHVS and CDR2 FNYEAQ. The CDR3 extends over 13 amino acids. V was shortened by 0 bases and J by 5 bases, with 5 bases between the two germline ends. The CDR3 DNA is TGTGCCAGCAGCTTAGCGGTGGATCAGCCCCAGCATTTT. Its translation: CASSLAVDQPQHF.

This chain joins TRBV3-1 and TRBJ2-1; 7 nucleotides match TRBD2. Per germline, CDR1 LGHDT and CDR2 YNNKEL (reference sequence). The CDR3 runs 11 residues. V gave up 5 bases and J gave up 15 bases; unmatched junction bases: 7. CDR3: CASSSRDYAFF. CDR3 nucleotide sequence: TGTGCCAGCAGCTCCCGGGACTACGCGTTCTTC.

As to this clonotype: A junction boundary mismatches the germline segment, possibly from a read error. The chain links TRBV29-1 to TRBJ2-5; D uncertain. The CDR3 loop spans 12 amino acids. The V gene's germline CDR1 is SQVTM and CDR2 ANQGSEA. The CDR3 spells CSVDRNHETQYF. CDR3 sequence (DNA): TGCAGCGTTGACCGGAACCATGAGACCCAGTACTTC.

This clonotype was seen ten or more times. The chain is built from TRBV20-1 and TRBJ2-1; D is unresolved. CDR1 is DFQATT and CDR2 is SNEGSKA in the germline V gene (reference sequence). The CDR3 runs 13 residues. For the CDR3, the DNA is TGCAGCGCCTCCGGCCCCTCCTACAATGAGCAGTTCTTC. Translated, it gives CSASGPSYNEQFF.

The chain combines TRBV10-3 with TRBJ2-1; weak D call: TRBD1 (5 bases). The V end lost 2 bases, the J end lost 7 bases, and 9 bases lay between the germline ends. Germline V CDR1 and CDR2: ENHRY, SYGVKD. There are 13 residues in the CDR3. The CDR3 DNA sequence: TGTGCCATCAGTGAGGGGGCGTATAATGAGCAGTTCTTC. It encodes CAISEGAYNEQFF.

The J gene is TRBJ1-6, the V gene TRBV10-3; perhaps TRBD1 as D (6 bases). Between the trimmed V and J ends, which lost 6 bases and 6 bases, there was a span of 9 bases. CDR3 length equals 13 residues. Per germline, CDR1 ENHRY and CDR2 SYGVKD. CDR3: CAIRQGINSPLHF. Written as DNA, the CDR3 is TGTGCCATCAGACAGGGAATTAATTCACCCCTCCACTTT.

The CDR3 sequence: CASSYSIFRESEGSYNSPLHF. Here the CDR3 DNA reads TGTGCCAGCAGTTACTCGATTTTCCGGGAGTCTGAAGGCTCCTATAATTCACCCCTCCACTTT. The V gene is TRBV6-5, the J gene TRBJ1-6; D gene ambiguous. The ends were cut back, 0 bases at V and 0 bases at J, with 21 bases in the middle. The CDR3 runs to 21 residues. The germline V gene has CDR1 MNHEY and CDR2 SVGAGI.

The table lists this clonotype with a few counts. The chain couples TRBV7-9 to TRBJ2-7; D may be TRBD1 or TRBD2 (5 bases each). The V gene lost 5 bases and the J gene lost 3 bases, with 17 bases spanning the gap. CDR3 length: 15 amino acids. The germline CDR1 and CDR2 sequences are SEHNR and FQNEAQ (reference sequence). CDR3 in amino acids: CASSPPGPPSYEQYF. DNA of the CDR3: TGTGCCAGCAGCCCACCGGGACCCCCGAGCTACGAGCAGTACTTC.

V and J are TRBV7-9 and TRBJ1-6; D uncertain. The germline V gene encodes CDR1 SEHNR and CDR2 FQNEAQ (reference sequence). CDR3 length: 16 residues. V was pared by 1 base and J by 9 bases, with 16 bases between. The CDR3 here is CASSLEIPLRGSPLHF. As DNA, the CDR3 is TGTGCCAGCAGCTTAGAAATCCCCCTCCGGGGTTCACCCCTCCACTTT.

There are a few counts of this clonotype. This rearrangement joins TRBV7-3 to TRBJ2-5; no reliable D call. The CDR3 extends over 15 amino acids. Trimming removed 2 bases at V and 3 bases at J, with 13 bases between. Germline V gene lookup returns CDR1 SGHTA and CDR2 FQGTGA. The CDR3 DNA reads TGTGCCAGCAGCTTAGGTGGACGGATAGAAGAGACCCAGTACTTC. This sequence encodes CASSLGGRIEETQYF.

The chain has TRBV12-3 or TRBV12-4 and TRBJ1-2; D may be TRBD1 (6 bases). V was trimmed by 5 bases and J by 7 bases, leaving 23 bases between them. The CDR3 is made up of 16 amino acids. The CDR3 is CASSTDSKSWGCGYTF. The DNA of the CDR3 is TGTGCCAGCAGTACGGACAGCAAATCTTGGGGCTGTGGCTACACCTTC.

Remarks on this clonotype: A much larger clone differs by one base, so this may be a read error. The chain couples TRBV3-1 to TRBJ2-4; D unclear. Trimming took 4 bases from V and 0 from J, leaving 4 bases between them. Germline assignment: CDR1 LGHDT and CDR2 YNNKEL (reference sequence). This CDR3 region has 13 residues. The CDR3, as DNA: TGTGCCAGCAGCCTAAAAGCCAAAAACATTCAGTACTTC. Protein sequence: CASSLKAKNIQYF.

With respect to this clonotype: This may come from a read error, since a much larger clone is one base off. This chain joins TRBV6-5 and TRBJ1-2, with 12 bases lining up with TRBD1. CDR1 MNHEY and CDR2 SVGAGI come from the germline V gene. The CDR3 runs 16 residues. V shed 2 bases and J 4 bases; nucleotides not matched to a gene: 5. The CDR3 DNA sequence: TGTGCCAGCAGTTACGTCGGGACAGGGGGCGGCTATGGCTACACCTTC. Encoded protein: CASSYVGTGGGYGYTF.

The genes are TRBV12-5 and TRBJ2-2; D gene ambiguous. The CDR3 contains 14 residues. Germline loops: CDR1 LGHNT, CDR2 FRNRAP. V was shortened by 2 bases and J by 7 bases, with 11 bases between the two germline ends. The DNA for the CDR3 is TGTGCTAGTGGTTTGAGTGGGCCTGGCGGGGAGCTGTTTTTT. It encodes CASGLSGPGGELFF.

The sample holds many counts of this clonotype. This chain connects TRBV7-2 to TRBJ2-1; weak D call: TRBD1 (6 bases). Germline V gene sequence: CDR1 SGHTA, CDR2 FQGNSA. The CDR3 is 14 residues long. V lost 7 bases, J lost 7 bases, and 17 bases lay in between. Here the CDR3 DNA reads TGTGCCAGCACAACTGTGGCAGGGGCTAATGAGCAGTTCTTC. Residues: CASTTVAGANEQFF.

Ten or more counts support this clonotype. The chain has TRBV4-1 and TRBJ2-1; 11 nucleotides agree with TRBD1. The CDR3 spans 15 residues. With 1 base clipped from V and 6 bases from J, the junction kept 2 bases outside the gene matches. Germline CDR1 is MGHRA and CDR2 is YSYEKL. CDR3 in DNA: TGCGCCAGCAGCCAAGTGGGGACAGGGGGCAATGAGCAGTTCTTC. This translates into CASSQVGTGGNEQFF.